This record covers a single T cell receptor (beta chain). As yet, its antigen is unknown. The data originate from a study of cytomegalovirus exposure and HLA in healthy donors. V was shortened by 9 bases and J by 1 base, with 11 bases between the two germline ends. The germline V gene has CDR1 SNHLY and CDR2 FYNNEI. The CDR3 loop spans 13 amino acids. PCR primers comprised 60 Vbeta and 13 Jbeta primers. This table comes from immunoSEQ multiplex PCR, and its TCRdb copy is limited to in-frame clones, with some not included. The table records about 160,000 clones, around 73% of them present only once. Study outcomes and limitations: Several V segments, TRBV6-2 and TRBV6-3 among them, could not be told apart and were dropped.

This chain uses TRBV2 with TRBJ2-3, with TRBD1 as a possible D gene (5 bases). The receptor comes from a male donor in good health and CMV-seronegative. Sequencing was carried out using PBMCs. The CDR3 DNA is TGTGCCAGTGGGGCAGGGCGCACAGATACGCAGTATTTT. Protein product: CASGAGRTDTQYF.